This T cell receptor (beta chain) was retrieved from a study of cytomegalovirus exposure and HLA in healthy donors. Study-level findings and limits: Investigators reported 150 to 200 TCR beta chains as tied to cytomegalovirus.

On this clone itself: What it recognizes is unknown.

Germline CDR1 is DFQATT and CDR2 is SNEGSKA (reference sequence). This CDR3 contains 11 residues. Between the trimmed V and J ends, which lost 3 bases and 7 bases, there was a span of 7 bases. Primers included in the PCR were 60 Vbeta and 13 Jbeta primers. The assay was immunoSEQ multiplex PCR, and TCRdb's table has in-frame clones only and misses some. The sample shows 110,000 or so clones, 77% of them seen only once. The rearrangement uses TRBV20-1 and TRBJ2-1; possible D gene TRBD2, 5 bases. Sequencing was done on a sample of PBMCs. The sequence was obtained from a middle-aged man in good health and CMV-seropositive. CDR3 sequence (DNA): TGCAGTGCTAGTTCGGGGAATGAGCAGTTCTTC. Its protein product is CSASSGNEQFF.